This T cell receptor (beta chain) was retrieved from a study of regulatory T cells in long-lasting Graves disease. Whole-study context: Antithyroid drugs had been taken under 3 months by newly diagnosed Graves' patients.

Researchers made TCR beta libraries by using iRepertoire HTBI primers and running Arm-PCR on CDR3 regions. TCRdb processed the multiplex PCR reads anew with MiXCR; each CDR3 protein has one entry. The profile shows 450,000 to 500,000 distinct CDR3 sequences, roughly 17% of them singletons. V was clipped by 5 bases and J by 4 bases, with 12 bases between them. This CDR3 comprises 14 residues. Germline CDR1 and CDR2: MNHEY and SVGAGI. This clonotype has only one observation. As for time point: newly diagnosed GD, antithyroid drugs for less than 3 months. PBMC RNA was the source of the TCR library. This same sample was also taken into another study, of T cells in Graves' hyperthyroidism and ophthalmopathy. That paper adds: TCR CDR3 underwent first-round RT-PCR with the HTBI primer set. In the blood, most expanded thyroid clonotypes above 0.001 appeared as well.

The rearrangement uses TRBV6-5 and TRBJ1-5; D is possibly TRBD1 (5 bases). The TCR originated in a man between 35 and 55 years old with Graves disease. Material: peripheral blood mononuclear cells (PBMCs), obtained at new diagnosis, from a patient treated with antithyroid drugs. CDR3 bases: TGTGCCAGCAGTGAAAGAGGGACTAATCAGCCCCAGCATTTT. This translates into CASSERGTNQPQHF.